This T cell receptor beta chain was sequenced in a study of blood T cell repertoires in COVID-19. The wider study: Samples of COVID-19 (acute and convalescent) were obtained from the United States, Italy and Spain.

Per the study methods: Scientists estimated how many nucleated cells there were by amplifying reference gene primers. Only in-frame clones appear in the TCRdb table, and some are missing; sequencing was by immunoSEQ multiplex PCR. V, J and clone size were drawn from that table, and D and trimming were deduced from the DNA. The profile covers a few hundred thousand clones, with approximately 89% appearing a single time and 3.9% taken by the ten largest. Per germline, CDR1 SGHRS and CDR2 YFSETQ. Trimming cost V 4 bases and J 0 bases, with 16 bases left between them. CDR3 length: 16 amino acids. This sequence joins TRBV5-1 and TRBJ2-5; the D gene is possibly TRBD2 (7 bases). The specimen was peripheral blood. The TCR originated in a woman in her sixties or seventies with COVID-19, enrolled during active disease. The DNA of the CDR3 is TGCGCCAGCAGCGCCTGGGGGCGGGGGAACCAAGAGACCCAGTACTTC. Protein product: CASSAWGRGNQETQYF.